Shown below are 18 T cell receptor beta chains from a single sample sequenced in a study of T cells expressing NK-cell markers. TCRdb reprocessed the 5' RACE reads; each CDR3 protein has one entry and no DNA is given. In total, the table holds roughly 430,000 distinct CDR3 sequences. The specimen was blood T cells: a sorted CD56 or NKG2C T cell subset, CD4+ or CD8+ T cells, or bulk PBMC T cells (not recorded which). Source of these receptors: a woman between 18 and 70 years old in good health.

This sequence joins TRBV12-3 or TRBV12-4 and TRBJ1-5; TCRdb calls TRBD1, which cannot be checked without DNA. The CDR3 is made up of 17 amino acids. The CDR3 spells CASSGTGWDYSNQPQHF.

This rearrangement joins TRBV6-1 to TRBJ2-1. The CDR3 is 13 residues long. Germline V gene data show CDR1 as MNHNS and CDR2 as SASEGT. The CDR3 region is CVTGKREYNEQFF.

V usage is TRBV6-5 and J usage is TRBJ2-1; TCRdb's D gene call, TRBD1, goes unchecked for lack of DNA. This CDR3 comprises 15 residues. In germline, CDR1 is MNHEY, CDR2 SVGAGI. The CDR3 sequence is CASSYSGQGWHEQFF.

This sequence joins TRBV29-1 and TRBJ2-2. The CDR3 loop spans 14 amino acids. Germline CDR1 SQVTM, CDR2 ANQGSEA. The CDR3 protein is CSVGLLANTGELFF.

The chain couples TRBV11-2 to TRBJ2-1; the TRBD2 assignment by TCRdb is unverifiable without DNA. CDR1 SGHAT and CDR2 FQNNGV come from the germline V gene. This CDR3 is built from 14 residues. The CDR3 protein is CASSLPSGYNEQFF.

The V gene is TRBV20-1, the J gene TRBJ2-4; TCRdb's D gene call, TRBD1, goes unchecked for lack of DNA. Per the germline V gene, CDR1 is DFQATT and CDR2 is SNEGSKA (reference sequence). The CDR3 is 13 residues long. CDR3 in amino acids: CSAFGGDSNIQYF.

This rearrangement joins TRBV29-1 to TRBJ2-7. Germline assignment: CDR1 SQVTM and CDR2 ANQGSEA. This CDR3 has 14 residues. CDR3 protein: CSVETTGLSYEQYF.

The CDR3 protein is CASNPGGSSYEQYF. The chain has TRBV12-3 or TRBV12-4 and TRBJ2-7; no DNA is available, so the TRBD1 call from TCRdb remains unchecked. The CDR3 contains 14 residues.

This chain links TRBV4-3 with TRBJ2-5; the TCRdb call, TRBD2, lacks DNA for checking. The germline CDR1 and CDR2 sequences are LGHNA and YSLEER. The CDR3 has 15 residues. CDR3 sequence: CASSQDFGGLETQYF.

The V and J genes are TRBV10-3 and TRBJ2-7; TCRdb's assignment of TRBD2 cannot be checked, as there is no DNA. CDR1 is ENHRY, CDR2 SYGVKD, per germline. This CDR3 has 14 amino acids. The CDR3 sequence is CAIRPGLATYEQYF.

The chain recombines TRBV7-2 with TRBJ2-2; TCRdb returns TRBD2, unconfirmable since there is no DNA. The CDR3 has 15 residues. Germline V gene sequence: CDR1 SGHTA, CDR2 FQGNSA. CDR3 in amino acids: CASSIAGGVTGELFF.

The chain recombines TRBV5-1 with TRBJ1-5; TCRdb's D call of TRBD1 is untestable without DNA. CDR3 length equals 15 residues. Germline V gives CDR1 SGHRS, CDR2 YFSETQ. CDR3 in amino acids: CASSLTGAVNQPQHF.

The V call is TRBV20-1, the J call TRBJ1-3. The CDR3 covers 15 residues. From germline, CDR1 is DFQATT and CDR2 SNEGSKA (reference sequence). The CDR3 sequence: CSARSLRGSANTIYF.

The rearrangement uses TRBV27 and TRBJ1-4; as DNA is missing, the TRBD1 call by TCRdb cannot be tested. Germline CDR1 MNHEY, CDR2 SMNVEV (reference sequence). CDR3 length: 14 amino acids. This CDR3 reads CASGRQGPGEKLFF.

V is TRBV20-1 and J is TRBJ2-1; TCRdb proposes TRBD2, but this gene call is untestable without DNA. The CDR3 runs 14 residues. Looked up from germline, CDR1 is DFQATT and CDR2 is SNEGSKA (reference sequence). The CDR3 sequence: CSAAGLAEINEQFF.

The chain has TRBV9 and TRBJ1-5; TCRdb outputs TRBD1, but without DNA this stays unchecked. Germline CDR1 and CDR2: SGDLS and YYNGEE. The CDR3 sequence is 13 residues long. The CDR3 reads CASSVSQNQPQHF.

The chain recombines TRBV9 with TRBJ2-3. This CDR3 is 15 amino acids long. Germline values: CDR1 SGDLS, CDR2 YYNGEE. The CDR3 is CASSVGGSSTDTQYF.

The V gene is TRBV29-1, the J gene TRBJ2-2; TCRdb's D gene call, TRBD2, goes unchecked for lack of DNA. The CDR3 consists of 12 residues. CDR1 and CDR2 (germline): SQVTM, ANQGSEA. The CDR3 sequence is CSVDSEVGELFF.